This T cell receptor beta chain originates from a study of shared clonotypes between healthy human individuals. This CDR3 region has 14 residues. V was trimmed by 1 base and J by 1 base, leaving 8 bases between them. Looked up from germline, CDR1 is SGHVS and CDR2 is FNYEAQ. Generated by immunoSEQ multiplex PCR, the TCRdb table keeps only in-frame clones and is missing some. This table has just over 2,000,000 clones, 85% to 95% appearing once. Terminally differentiated effector memory CD45RA+ cells were excluded by CCR7 positive selection of CD45RO-negative cells. This TCR was sampled from a man younger than 30 in good health. The rearrangement joins TRBV7-6 to TRBJ2-7, with D uncertain. Source material: naive CD8+ T cells sorted from blood. The DNA of the CDR3 is TGTGCCAGCAGCTTAGTGCCCAATTCCTACGAGCAGTACTTC. Protein sequence: CASSLVPNSYEQYF.